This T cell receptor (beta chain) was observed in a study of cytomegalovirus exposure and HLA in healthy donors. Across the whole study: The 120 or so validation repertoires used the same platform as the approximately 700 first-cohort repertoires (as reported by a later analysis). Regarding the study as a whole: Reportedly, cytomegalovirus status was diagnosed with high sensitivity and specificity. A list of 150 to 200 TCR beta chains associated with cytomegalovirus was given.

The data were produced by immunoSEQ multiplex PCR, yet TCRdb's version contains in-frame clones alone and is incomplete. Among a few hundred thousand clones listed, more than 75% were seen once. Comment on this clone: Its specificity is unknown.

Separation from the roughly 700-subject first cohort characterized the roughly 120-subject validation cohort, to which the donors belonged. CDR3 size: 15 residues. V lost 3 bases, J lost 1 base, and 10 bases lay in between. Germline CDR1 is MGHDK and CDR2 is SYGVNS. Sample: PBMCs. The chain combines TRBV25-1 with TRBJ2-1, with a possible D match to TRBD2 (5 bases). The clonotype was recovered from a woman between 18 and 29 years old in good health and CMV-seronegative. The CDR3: CASSDAGPSYNEQFF. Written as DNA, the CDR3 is TGTGCCAGCAGTGACGCGGGCCCTTCCTACAATGAGCAGTTCTTC.